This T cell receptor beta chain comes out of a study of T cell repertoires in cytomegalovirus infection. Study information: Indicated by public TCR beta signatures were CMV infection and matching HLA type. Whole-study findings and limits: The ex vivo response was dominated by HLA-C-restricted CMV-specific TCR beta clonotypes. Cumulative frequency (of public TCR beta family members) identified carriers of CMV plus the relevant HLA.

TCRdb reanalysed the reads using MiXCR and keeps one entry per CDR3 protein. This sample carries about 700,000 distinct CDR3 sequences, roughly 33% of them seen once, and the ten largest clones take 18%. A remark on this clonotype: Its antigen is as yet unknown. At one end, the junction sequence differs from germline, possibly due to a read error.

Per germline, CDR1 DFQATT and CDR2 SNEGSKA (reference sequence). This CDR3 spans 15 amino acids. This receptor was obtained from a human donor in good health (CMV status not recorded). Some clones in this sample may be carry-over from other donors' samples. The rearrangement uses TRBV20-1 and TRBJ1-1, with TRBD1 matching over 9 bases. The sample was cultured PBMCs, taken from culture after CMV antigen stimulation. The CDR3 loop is CSTRDRELPHAEAFF. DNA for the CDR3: TGCAGTACTAGGGACAGGGAGCTCCCCCACGCGGAAGCTTTCTTT.